This record covers a single T cell receptor beta chain. Its antigen is undetermined. TCRdb analysed the 5' RACE reads with MiXCR anew, one entry per CDR3 protein. This sample carries about 55,000 distinct CDR3 sequences, around 14% of them seen once, and the ten largest clones take about 9%. This specimen comes from a study of early T cells in non-severe SARS-CoV-2 infection. Notes on the study in general: In VDJdb matching, anti-spike CD8 responses were favored while private and CD4 specificities went missing.

Germline CDR1 reads ENHRY; CDR2 reads SYGVKD. The CDR3 runs to 15 residues. V was shortened by 5 bases and J by 4 bases, with 15 bases between the two germline ends. The chain couples TRBV10-3 to TRBJ2-1; the D is unclear. The source material was whole blood, sampled at baseline. The sequence came from an adult who was a healthcare worker with PCR-confirmed SARS-CoV-2 infection or an uninfected control (not recorded which). The CDR3 DNA is TGTGCCATCAGTCCCCTATGGGGTACATACAATGAGCAGTTCTTC. Translation gives CAISPLWGTYNEQFF.